This TCR beta chain was recorded in a study of blood T cell repertoires in COVID-19. Study-level background: Donors in the United States, Italy and Spain gave samples during acute or convalescent COVID-19. The analysed material was cDNA or gDNA that came from T cells, B-cell-depleted T cells, or PBMCs.

This clone was picked up a small number of times. Authors' processing steps: Amplification of reference gene primers provided the estimated nucleated cell counts. Method: immunoSEQ multiplex PCR; TCRdb's copy keeps in-frame clones and lacks some. The V and J calls and the clone size are those of that table, but D and trimming were determined from the DNA. Of 90,000 to 130,000 clones in the sample, 88% were seen once. The germline V and J ends were trimmed by 4 bases and 9 bases, with 20 bases remaining between them. The CDR3 runs to 16 residues. Germline CDR1 SGHKS, CDR2 YYEKEE (reference sequence). Sequenced sample: peripheral blood. V usage is TRBV5-5 and J usage is TRBJ1-6; a weak D match, TRBD1 (5 bases). The receptor comes from a human donor in a cohort sampled during active COVID-19. The CDR3 nucleotides read TGTGCCAGCAGCGCGTCCGGAGGGCAGGGATCTTCACCCCTCCACTTT. Its translation: CASSASGGQGSSPLHF. Together with reference TRBV5-5 and TRBJ1-6, the CDR3 gives the full variable domain: DAGVTQSPTHLIKTRGQQVTLRCSPISGHKSVSWYQQVLGQGPQFIFQYYEKEERGRGNFPDRFSARQFPNYSSELNVNALLLGDSALYLCASSASGGQGSSPLHFGNGTRLTVT.